This T cell receptor (beta chain) was retrieved from a study of blood T cells in healthy people across ages. With a J-beta primer mix and a sample-barcoded 5' primer, a second PCR ran about 6 to 11 cycles. TCRdb reprocessed the 5' RACE reads with MiXCR, giving one entry per CDR3 protein. The sample consists of hundreds of thousands of distinct CDR3 sequences, under 45% of them appearing once. V lost 7 bases and J lost 2, with 15 bases in between. Germline CDR1 MNHEY, CDR2 SVGAGI. This CDR3 contains 14 residues. The chain links TRBV6-5 to TRBJ2-7; D not resolved. The TCR sequence derives from a man aged 60 to 75 in good health. Sequenced: blood. The CDR3 region has the DNA TGTGCCAGCAAGTTTCAGGCGCTCACCTACGAGCAGTACTTC. Translation gives CASKFQALTYEQYF.